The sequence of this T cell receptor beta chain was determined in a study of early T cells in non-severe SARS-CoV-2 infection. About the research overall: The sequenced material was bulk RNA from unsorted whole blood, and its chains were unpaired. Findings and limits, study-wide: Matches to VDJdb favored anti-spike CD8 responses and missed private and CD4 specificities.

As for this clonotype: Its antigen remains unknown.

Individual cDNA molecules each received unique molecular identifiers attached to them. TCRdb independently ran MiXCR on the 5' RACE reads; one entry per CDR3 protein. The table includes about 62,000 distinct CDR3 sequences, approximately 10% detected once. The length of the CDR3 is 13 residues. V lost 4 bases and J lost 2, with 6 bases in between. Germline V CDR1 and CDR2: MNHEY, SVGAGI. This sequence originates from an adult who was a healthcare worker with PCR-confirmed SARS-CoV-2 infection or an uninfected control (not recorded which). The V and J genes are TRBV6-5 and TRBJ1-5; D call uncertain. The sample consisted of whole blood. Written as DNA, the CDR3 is TGTGCCAGCAGTTTCGGAGGCAATCAGCCCCAGCATTTT. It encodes CASSFGGNQPQHF.